This T cell receptor beta chain was observed in a study of blood T cell repertoires in COVID-19. The Seattle patients, enrolled during active infection, were followed longitudinally. Profiling relied on immunoSEQ multiplex PCR, and the TCRdb table lists in-frame clones only, not all of them. The sample shows approximately 260,000 clones, around nine tenths of them seen only once. Per the germline V gene, CDR1 is SGHKS and CDR2 is YYEKEE (reference sequence). Unmatched junction bases numbered 5, after V lost 2 bases and J lost 2 bases. The CDR3 covers 16 residues. The chain employs TRBV5-5 and TRBJ2-7; 12 nucleotides match TRBD2. This clonotype was obtained from a woman in her sixties or seventies with COVID-19, enrolled during active disease. Sequencing was carried out using peripheral blood. CDR3 bases: TGTGCCAGCAGCTTCCTGACTAGCGGGAGCCCCTACGAGCAGTACTTC. It yields the protein CASSFLTSGSPYEQYF. The complete variable domain, with remaining parts taken from reference TRBV5-5 and TRBJ2-7, reads DAGVTQSPTHLIKTRGQQVTLRCSPISGHKSVSWYQQVLGQGPQFIFQYYEKEERGRGNFPDRFSARQFPNYSSELNVNALLLGDSALYLCASSFLTSGSPYEQYFGPGTRLTVT.